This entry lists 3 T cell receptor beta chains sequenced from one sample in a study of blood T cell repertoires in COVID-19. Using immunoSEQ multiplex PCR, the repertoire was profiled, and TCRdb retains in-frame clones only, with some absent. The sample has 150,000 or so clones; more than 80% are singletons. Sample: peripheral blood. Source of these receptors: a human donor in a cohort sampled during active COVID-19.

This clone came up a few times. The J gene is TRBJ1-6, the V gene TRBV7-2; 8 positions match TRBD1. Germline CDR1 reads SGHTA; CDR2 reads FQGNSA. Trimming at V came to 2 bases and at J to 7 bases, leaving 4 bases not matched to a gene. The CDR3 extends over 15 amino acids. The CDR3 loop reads CASSLRTGWNSPLHF. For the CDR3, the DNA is TGTGCCAGCAGCTTACGGACAGGGTGGAATTCACCCCTCCACTTT.

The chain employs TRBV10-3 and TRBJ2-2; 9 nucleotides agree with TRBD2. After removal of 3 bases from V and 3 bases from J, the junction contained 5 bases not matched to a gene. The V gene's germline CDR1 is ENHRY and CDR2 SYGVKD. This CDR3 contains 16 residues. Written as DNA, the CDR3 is TGTGCCATCAGTGATTCGCTAGCGGGGTACACCGGGGAGCTGTTTTTT. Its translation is CAISDSLAGYTGELFF.

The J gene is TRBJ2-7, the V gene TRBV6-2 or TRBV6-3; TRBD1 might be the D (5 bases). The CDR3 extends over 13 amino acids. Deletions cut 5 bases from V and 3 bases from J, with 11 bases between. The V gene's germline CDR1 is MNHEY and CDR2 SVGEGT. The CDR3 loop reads CASSRFDSYEQYF. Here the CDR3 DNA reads TGTGCCAGCAGTCGATTTGACAGCTACGAGCAGTACTTC.